One and the same sample provided the 19 T cell receptor beta chains below, sequenced in a study of technical replicates of blood from several donors. Sequencing used immunoSEQ multiplex PCR; TCRdb keeps in-frame clones, though not all of them. The data contain some 81,000 clones, roughly 90% of them seen just once; the ten biggest clones take up just under 0.25%. The sample comprised T cells isolated from PBMCs. Receptors originate from a human donor in good health.

The chain has TRBV9 and TRBJ1-1, with D possibly matching TRBD1 (6 bases). The CDR3 has 14 residues. V was cut by 4 bases and J by 2 bases, with 12 bases left in between. Germline V gene data show CDR1 as SGDLS and CDR2 as YYNGEE. The CDR3 protein is CASSQGTSNTEAFF. CDR3 bases: TGTGCCAGCAGCCAAGGGACATCCAACACTGAAGCTTTCTTT.

J is TRBJ2-7 and V is TRBV10-3; possible D gene TRBD2, 8 bases. This CDR3 contains 14 residues. CDR1 is ENHRY, CDR2 SYGVKD, per germline. With 4 bases removed from V and 6 bases from J, the gap between germline ends came to 16 bases. DNA for the CDR3: TGTGCCATCAGTGGACAGGGACTAGACGGCGAGCAGTACTTC. Translating gives CAISGQGLDGEQYF.

The chain recombines TRBV7-9 with TRBJ2-7, with D maybe TRBD1 (6 bases). The germline V gene encodes CDR1 SEHNR and CDR2 FQNEAQ (reference sequence). Trimming pared 1 base from V and 5 bases from J, leaving 12 bases between. The CDR3 length is 14 residues. The DNA of the CDR3 is TGTGCCAGCAGCTTAGAACAGGGTTTCCACGAGCAGTACTTC. It yields the protein CASSLEQGFHEQYF.

The chain is built from TRBV4-1 and TRBJ2-3, with 11 bases identical to TRBD2. The CDR3 length is 17 residues. Germline values: CDR1 MGHRA, CDR2 YSYEKL. With 1 base clipped from V and 2 bases from J, the junction kept 5 bases outside the gene matches. Written as DNA, the CDR3 is TGCGCCAGCAGCCAAGTGGGACTAGCGGATTCCACAGATACGCAGTATTTT. It translates to CASSQVGLADSTDTQYF.

This clone has only one observation. The V call is TRBV5-4, the J call TRBJ2-7, with 7 bases that match TRBD2. After removal of 7 bases from V and 4 bases from J, the junction contained 14 bases not matched to a gene. Germline V gene data show CDR1 as SGHNT and CDR2 as YYREEE (reference sequence). The CDR3 contains 15 residues. CDR3 sequence: CASSQTGGYRYEQYF. The CDR3 region has the DNA TGTGCCAGCTCGCAAACCGGGGGGTATAGGTACGAGCAGTACTTC.

This CDR3 reads CASSQGQGVEKLFF. The CDR3 DNA follows: TGTGCCAGCAGCCAAGGACAGGGTGTCGAAAAACTGTTTTTT. The rearrangement joins TRBV4-2 to TRBJ1-4; 7 bases agree with TRBD1. CDR1 LGHNA and CDR2 YNFKEQ come from the germline V gene. The CDR3 is 14 amino acids. The V and J ends lost 1 base and 8 bases, in that order; junction bases with no gene match: 4.

The rearrangement joins TRBV27 to TRBJ2-3, with D possibly TRBD2 on 6 matching bases. The germline V and J ends were trimmed by 4 bases and 1 base, with 12 bases remaining between them. Germline CDR1 and CDR2: MNHEY and SMNVEV (reference sequence). The CDR3 is 15 residues long. In nucleotides, the CDR3 is TGTGCCAGCAGTTCCAGACTAGAGGGCACAGATACGCAGTATTTT. Translation: CASSSRLEGTDTQYF.

The genes are TRBV28 and TRBJ1-5; D ambiguous. V was clipped by 6 bases and J by 9 bases, with 9 bases between them. The CDR3 is made up of 11 amino acids. The germline CDR1 and CDR2 sequences are MDHEN and SYDVKM. CDR3 coding DNA: TGTGCCAGCAGGTCCGGAGGGCCCCAGCATTTT. It specifies CASRSGGPQHF.

The chain recombines TRBV6-6 with TRBJ2-7, with D hard to call. Germline lookup yields CDR1 MNHNY and CDR2 SVGAGI (reference sequence). Trimming shortened V by 0 bases and J by 2 bases, and 8 bases separated the two germline ends. CDR3 length equals 14 residues. The CDR3 DNA sequence: TGTGCCAGCAGTTACTCGGTCCGGGCCTACGAGCAGTACTTC. This translates into CASSYSVRAYEQYF.

This clone was seen once. The chain employs TRBV5-4 and TRBJ1-4; 9 nucleotides match TRBD1. Germline V lookup: CDR1 SGHNT, CDR2 YYREEE (reference sequence). This CDR3 is 14 amino acids long. The junction had 5 bases not matched to a gene; V was cut back by 4 bases and J by 7 bases. The CDR3 loop reads CASSEDRGGEKLFF. The CDR3 DNA reads TGTGCCAGCAGCGAGGACAGGGGAGGTGAAAAACTGTTTTTT.

The rearrangement uses TRBV2 and TRBJ2-4; 8 positions match TRBD2. CDR1 SNHLY and CDR2 FYNNEI come from the germline V gene. The CDR3 spans 16 residues. V was clipped by 5 bases and J by 7 bases; unmatched bases: 13. The CDR3 reads CASSKSPGTSRNIQYF. The CDR3 DNA is TGTGCCAGCAGTAAAAGCCCCGGGACTAGTAGGAACATTCAGTACTTC.

This chain joins TRBV11-2 and TRBJ2-7; TRBD2 matches 7 bases. The CDR3 is 14 amino acids. Germline values: CDR1 SGHAT, CDR2 FQNNGV. After removal of 4 bases from V and 3 bases from J, the junction contained 6 bases not matched to a gene. The CDR3, as DNA: TGTGCCAGCAGCTCATGGGAGGGAGACTACGAGCAGTACTTC. Amino acids: CASSSWEGDYEQYF.

The gene calls are TRBV7-2 and TRBJ2-1; the D gene is possibly TRBD1 (6 bases). V gave up 5 bases and J gave up 6 bases, with 20 bases separating them. The germline V gene has CDR1 SGHTA and CDR2 FQGNSA. CDR3 size: 16 residues. The CDR3, as DNA: TGTGCCAGCAGCAAGGCTACAGGGAAGGTTATCAATGAGCAGTTCTTC. It is translated as CASSKATGKVINEQFF.

V gene TRBV6-6 combines with J gene TRBJ2-2; tentative D call: TRBD1 (5 bases). V lost 4 bases and J 6 bases, leaving 9 bases between the germline ends. Germline CDR1 MNHNY, CDR2 SVGAGI (reference sequence). CDR3 length: 13 amino acids. The CDR3 reads CASSSGFAGELFF. The CDR3 DNA follows: TGTGCCAGCAGTTCAGGGTTTGCCGGGGAGCTGTTTTTT.

J is TRBJ2-1 and V is TRBV4-1; D is unresolved. The germline V gene has CDR1 MGHRA and CDR2 YSYEKL. Trimming took off 0 bases at V and 8 bases at J, with 5 bases between the two ends. CDR3 size: 12 residues. The CDR3: CASSQESDEQFF. CDR3 DNA: TGCGCCAGCAGCCAAGAATCCGATGAGCAGTTCTTC.

The genes are TRBV5-8 and TRBJ1-1, with a tentative D call TRBD1 (5 bases). Germline lookup yields CDR1 SGHTS and CDR2 YDEGEE. Trimming cost V 2 bases and J 5 bases, with 16 bases left between them. CDR3 length: 15 residues. CDR3 DNA sequence: TGTGCCAGCAGCTTAATCTCGGGGGGTCTAACTGAAGCTTTCTTT. This sequence encodes CASSLISGGLTEAFF.

This chain joins TRBV5-4 and TRBJ2-5; 13 bases line up with TRBD2. After removal of 4 bases from V and 0 bases from J, the junction contained 6 bases not matched to a gene. The CDR3 totals 17 residues. Per the germline V gene, CDR1 is SGHNT and CDR2 is YYREEE (reference sequence). The CDR3 region is CASSPAGLAGDQETQYF. The DNA for the CDR3 is TGTGCCAGCAGCCCCGCCGGACTAGCGGGAGACCAAGAGACCCAGTACTTC.

The chain is built from TRBV5-1 and TRBJ2-7; TRBD1 matches at 8 bases. Germline V CDR1 and CDR2: SGHRS, YFSETQ. CDR3 length: 16 amino acids. Trimming removed 0 bases from V and 5 bases from J; junction bases left unmatched: 10. The DNA of the CDR3 is TGCGCCAGCAGCTTGGCCCCCGGACAGGGCATCCACGAGCAGTACTTC. Protein product: CASSLAPGQGIHEQYF.

CDR3 residues: CASSSTTGSNQPQHF. For the CDR3, the DNA is TGTGCCAGCTCATCCACGACAGGGAGCAATCAGCCCCAGCATTTT. The genes are TRBV18 and TRBJ1-5; 7 nucleotides align to TRBD1. Germline-derived CDR1 and CDR2 are KGHSH and LQKENI. The CDR3 has 15 residues. After removal of 5 bases from V and 1 base from J, the junction contained 5 bases not matched to a gene.